This T cell receptor beta chain is drawn from a study of cytomegalovirus exposure and HLA in healthy donors. Primers: 60 Vbeta forward and 13 Jbeta reverse. Assay: immunoSEQ multiplex PCR; the TCRdb copy retains only in-frame clones and omits some. The sample carries approximately 170,000 clones, 55% to 65% recorded once. As to this clone: The target antigen is unknown.

General observations from the study: A few CMV-associated chains were confirmed in vitro to be specific for CMV antigens. An analysis that came later showed most CMV-associated TCR beta chains appearing HLA-restricted. Several top significant clusters appeared, in a later analysis, to be linked to common viral pathogens.

In germline, CDR1 is MGHRA, CDR2 YSYEKL. The CDR3 spans 16 residues. With V trimmed by 4 bases and J by 0 bases, 4 bases remained unmatched. The sample consisted of PBMCs. This TCR came from a middle-aged man in good health and CMV-seronegative. This chain joins TRBV4-1 and TRBJ2-7, with 12 bases identical to TRBD2. CDR3 in amino acids: CASSRETSGGSYEQYF. Written as DNA, the CDR3 is TGCGCCAGCAGCCGGGAGACTAGCGGGGGCTCCTACGAGCAGTACTTC.